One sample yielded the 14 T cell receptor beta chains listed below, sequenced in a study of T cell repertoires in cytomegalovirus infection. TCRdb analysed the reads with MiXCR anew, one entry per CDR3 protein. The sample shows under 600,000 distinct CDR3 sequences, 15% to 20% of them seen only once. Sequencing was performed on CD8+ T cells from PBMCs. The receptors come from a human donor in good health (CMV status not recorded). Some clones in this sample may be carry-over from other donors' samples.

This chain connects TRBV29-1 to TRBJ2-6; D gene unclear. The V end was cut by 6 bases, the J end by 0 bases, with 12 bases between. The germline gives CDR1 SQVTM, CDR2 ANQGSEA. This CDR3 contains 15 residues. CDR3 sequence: CSVESLVSGANVLTF. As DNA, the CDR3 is TGCAGCGTAGAATCCCTAGTCTCTGGGGCCAACGTCCTGACTTTC. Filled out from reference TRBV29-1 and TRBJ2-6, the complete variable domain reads SAVISQKPSRDICQRGTSLTIQCQVDSQVTMMFWYRQQPGQSLTLIATANQGSEATYESGFVIDKFPISRPNLTFSTLTVSNMSPEDSSIYLCSVESLVSGANVLTFGAGSRLTVL.

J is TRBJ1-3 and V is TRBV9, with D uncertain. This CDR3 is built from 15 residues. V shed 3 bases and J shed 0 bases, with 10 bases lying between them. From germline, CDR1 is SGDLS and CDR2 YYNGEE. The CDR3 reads CASSASGVSGNTIYF. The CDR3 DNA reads TGTGCCAGCAGCGCCTCAGGCGTCTCTGGAAACACCATATATTTT.

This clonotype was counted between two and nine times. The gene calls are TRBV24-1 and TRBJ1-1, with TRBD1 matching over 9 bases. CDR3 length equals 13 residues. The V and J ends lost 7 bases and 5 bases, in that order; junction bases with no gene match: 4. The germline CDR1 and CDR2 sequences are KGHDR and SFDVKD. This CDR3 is CATRDRGGTEAFF. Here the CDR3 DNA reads TGTGCCACCAGGGACAGGGGCGGAACTGAAGCTTTCTTT.

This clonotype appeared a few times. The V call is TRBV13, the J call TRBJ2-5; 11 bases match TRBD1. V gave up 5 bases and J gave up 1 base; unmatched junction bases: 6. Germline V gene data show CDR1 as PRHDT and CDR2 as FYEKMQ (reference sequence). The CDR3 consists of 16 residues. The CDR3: CASSRTGGPFQETQYF. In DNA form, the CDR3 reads TGTGCCAGCAGCCGGACAGGGGGCCCCTTCCAAGAGACCCAGTACTTC.

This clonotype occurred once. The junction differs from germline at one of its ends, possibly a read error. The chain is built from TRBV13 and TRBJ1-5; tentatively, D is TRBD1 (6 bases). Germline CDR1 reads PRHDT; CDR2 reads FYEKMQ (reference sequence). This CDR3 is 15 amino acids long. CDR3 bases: TGTGCCAGCAGCTTAGCGGGGGGCGGCAATCAGCTCCAGCATTTT. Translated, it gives CASSLAGGGNQLQHF.

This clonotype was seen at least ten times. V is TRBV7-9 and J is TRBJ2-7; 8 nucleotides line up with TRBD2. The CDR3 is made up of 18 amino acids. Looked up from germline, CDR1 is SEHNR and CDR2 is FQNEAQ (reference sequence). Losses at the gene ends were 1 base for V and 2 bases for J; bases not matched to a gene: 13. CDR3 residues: CASSLGEPRAGATYEQYF. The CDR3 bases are TGTGCCAGCAGCTTAGGGGAACCGAGAGCGGGAGCGACCTACGAGCAGTACTTC.

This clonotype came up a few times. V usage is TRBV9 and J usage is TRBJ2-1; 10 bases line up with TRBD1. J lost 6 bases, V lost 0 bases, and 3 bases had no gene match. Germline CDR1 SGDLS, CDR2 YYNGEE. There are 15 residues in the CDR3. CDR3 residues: CASSVGQGASNEQFF. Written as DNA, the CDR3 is TGTGCCAGCAGCGTAGGACAGGGGGCTAGCAATGAGCAGTTCTTC.

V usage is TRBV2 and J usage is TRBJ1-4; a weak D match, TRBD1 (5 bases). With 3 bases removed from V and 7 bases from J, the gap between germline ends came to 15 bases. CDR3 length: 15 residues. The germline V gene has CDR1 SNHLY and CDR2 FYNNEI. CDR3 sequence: CASSELGGDCEKLFF. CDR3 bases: TGTGCCAGCAGTGAGCTCGGAGGGGATTGTGAAAAACTGTTTTTT.

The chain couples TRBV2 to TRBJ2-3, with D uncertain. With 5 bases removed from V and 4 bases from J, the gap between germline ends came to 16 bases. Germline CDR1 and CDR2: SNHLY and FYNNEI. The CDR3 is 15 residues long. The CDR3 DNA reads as TGTGCCAGCAGTCCCAGGCTGGCGGCCGCAGATACGCAGTATTTT. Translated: CASSPRLAAADTQYF. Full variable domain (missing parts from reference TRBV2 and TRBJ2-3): EPEVTQTPSHQVTQMGQEVILRCVPISNHLYFYWYRQILGQKVEFLVSFYNNEISEKSEIFDDQFSVERPDGSNFTLKIRSTKLEDSAMYFCASSPRLAAADTQYFGPGTRLTVL.

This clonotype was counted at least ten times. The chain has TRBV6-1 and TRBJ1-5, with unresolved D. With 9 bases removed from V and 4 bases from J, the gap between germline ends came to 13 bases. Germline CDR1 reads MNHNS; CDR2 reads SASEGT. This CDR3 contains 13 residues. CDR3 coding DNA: TGTGCCAGTAGGTCTGGGAGGAATCAGCCCCAGCATTTT. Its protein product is CASRSGRNQPQHF.

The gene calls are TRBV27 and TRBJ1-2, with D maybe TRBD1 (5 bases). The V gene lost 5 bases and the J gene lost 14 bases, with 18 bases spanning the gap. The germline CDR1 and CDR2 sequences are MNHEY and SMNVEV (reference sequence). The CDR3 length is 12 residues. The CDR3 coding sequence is TGTGCCAGCAGTACCGGACACTACCAAAGGACCTTC. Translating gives CASSTGHYQRTF.

The CDR3 nucleotides are TGTGCCAGCAGCCCGGCAGGTTCGGCTATAGATACGCAGTATTTT. This translates into CASSPAGSAIDTQYF. The V call is TRBV28, the J call TRBJ2-3; no firm D call. Germline V gene data show CDR1 as MDHEN and CDR2 as SYDVKM. The CDR3 extends over 15 amino acids. Trimming removed 6 bases from V and 5 bases from J, with 18 bases in between.

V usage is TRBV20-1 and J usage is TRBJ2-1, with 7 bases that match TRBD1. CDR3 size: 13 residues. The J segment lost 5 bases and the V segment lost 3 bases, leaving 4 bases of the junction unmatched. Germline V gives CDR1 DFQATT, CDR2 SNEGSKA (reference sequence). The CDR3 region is CSASRDSHNEQFF. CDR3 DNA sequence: TGCAGTGCTAGCCGGGACAGTCACAATGAGCAGTTCTTC.

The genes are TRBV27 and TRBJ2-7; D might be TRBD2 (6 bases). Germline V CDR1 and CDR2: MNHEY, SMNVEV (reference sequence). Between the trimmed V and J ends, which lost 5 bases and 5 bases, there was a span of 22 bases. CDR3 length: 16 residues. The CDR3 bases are TGTGCCAGCAGTCCCTACGGGAGAGGGGACGCCCACGAGCAGTACTTC. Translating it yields CASSPYGRGDAHEQYF.